The 19 T cell receptor beta chains below were found in one sample sequenced in a study of cytomegalovirus exposure and HLA in healthy donors. Using immunoSEQ multiplex PCR, the repertoire was profiled, and TCRdb retains in-frame clones only, with some absent. The table has under 200,000 clones, more than 80% seen once; the top ten hold 3% to 3.5%. Sequencing was performed on PBMCs. These receptor sequences come from a woman between 18 and 29 years old in good health and CMV-seropositive.

This chain links TRBV7-3 with TRBJ2-6; D perhaps matches TRBD1 (6 bases). Germline CDR1 and CDR2: SGHTA and FQGTGA. The CDR3 has 16 amino acids. V was pared by 5 bases and J by 4 bases, with 15 bases between. The CDR3 coding sequence is TGTGCCAGCAGCCCACATACAGGGACCGGGGCCAACGTCCTGACTTTC. It is translated as CASSPHTGTGANVLTF.

The rearrangement uses TRBV10-3 and TRBJ1-6; 7 nucleotides match TRBD1. CDR1 is ENHRY and CDR2 is SYGVKD in the germline V gene. V dropped 0 bases and J dropped 7; count of bases not matched to a gene: 3. The CDR3 sequence is 15 residues long. The CDR3 loop reads CAISESTGQNSPLHF. CDR3 in DNA: TGTGCCATCAGTGAGTCGACAGGGCAAAATTCACCCCTCCACTTT.

The V and J genes are TRBV4-1 and TRBJ2-1; perhaps TRBD2 as D (6 bases). The CDR3 contains 17 residues. V lost 3 bases and J 3 bases, leaving 18 bases between the germline ends. Per germline, CDR1 MGHRA and CDR2 YSYEKL. The CDR3 loop reads CASSHLSSGLGYNEQFF. CDR3 DNA: TGCGCCAGCAGCCATCTGAGCTCGGGACTGGGCTACAATGAGCAGTTCTTC.

V and J are TRBV7-3 and TRBJ2-1; 7 nucleotides match TRBD1. V lost 5 bases, J lost 3 bases, and 7 bases stayed unmatched. Germline V gene lookup returns CDR1 SGHTA and CDR2 FQGTGA. The CDR3 spans 15 residues. CDR3 nucleotide sequence: TGTGCCAGCAGCGCAAGACAGGGTAGCTACAATGAGCAGTTCTTC. Residues: CASSARQGSYNEQFF. Filled out from reference TRBV7-3 and TRBJ2-1, the complete variable domain reads GAGVSQTPSNKVTEKGKYVELRCDPISGHTALYWYRQSLGQGPEFLIYFQGTGAADDSGLPNDRFFAVRPEGSVSTLKIQRTERGDSAVYLCASSARQGSYNEQFFGPGTRLTVL.

The rearrangement uses TRBV19 and TRBJ1-2; 9 bases line up with TRBD1. CDR3 size: 15 residues. CDR1 LNHDA and CDR2 SQIVND come from the germline V gene (reference sequence). V was clipped by 3 bases and J by 5 bases; unmatched bases: 7. The CDR3 DNA sequence: TGTGCCAGTAGTATGCCCCGGGACAGGGAGTATGGCTACACCTTC. It codes for CASSMPRDREYGYTF. Full variable domain (rest looked up from reference TRBV19 and TRBJ1-2): DGGITQSPKYLFRKEGQNVTLSCEQNLNHDAMYWYRQDPGQGLRLIYYSQIVNDFQKGDIAEGYSVSREKKESFPLTVTSAQKNPTAFYLCASSMPRDREYGYTFGSGTRLTVV.

In DNA form, the CDR3 reads TGCAGCGTCGCAGGACTAGCGGGAGGCGATGAGCAGTTCTTC. It codes for CSVAGLAGGDEQFF. The J gene is TRBJ2-1, the V gene TRBV29-1; TRBD2 matches at 14 bases. The germline CDR1 and CDR2 sequences are SQVTM and ANQGSEA. J gave up 8 bases and V 6 bases, and 6 bases lay outside the gene matches. The CDR3 is made up of 14 amino acids.

This clone was counted a single time. The V and J genes are TRBV7-3 and TRBJ2-2, with 8 bases aligning to TRBD2. This CDR3 spans 17 amino acids. V lost 2 bases, J lost 4 bases, and 9 bases stayed unmatched. Germline CDR1 is SGHTA and CDR2 is FQGTGA. The CDR3 here is CASSLDAGRATTGELFF. CDR3 DNA: TGTGCCAGCAGCTTAGACGCCGGGAGGGCCACCACCGGGGAGCTGTTTTTT.

V usage is TRBV4-3 and J usage is TRBJ2-2; 7 bases line up with TRBD2. CDR3 length: 15 residues. From germline, CDR1 is LGHNA and CDR2 YSLEER. V lost 0 bases to trimming and J lost 7 bases; unmatched junction nucleotides: 5. The CDR3 DNA follows: TGCGCCAGCAGCCAAGATCGGAGCGGGGACGGGGAGCTGTTTTTT. It codes for CASSQDRSGDGELFF.

The chain couples TRBV5-5 to TRBJ2-5, with a possible D match to TRBD2 (6 bases). The germline V and J ends were trimmed by 4 bases and 5 bases, with 9 bases remaining between them. This CDR3 is built from 12 residues. Looked up from germline, CDR1 is SGHKS and CDR2 is YYEKEE (reference sequence). CDR3 sequence reads: CASSGRLETQYF. DNA for the CDR3: TGTGCCAGCAGCGGGAGGTTGGAGACCCAGTACTTC.

This clone appeared once. The chain is built from TRBV29-1 and TRBJ2-7; TRBD1 matches 10 bases. The germline gives CDR1 SQVTM, CDR2 ANQGSEA. V shed 4 bases and J 9 bases; nucleotides not matched to a gene: 12. The CDR3 contains 14 residues. The CDR3 DNA reads as TGCAGCGTTGTTGGGCCGGGACAGGGGTTGGTGCAGTACTTC. This gives the protein CSVVGPGQGLVQYF.

V and J are TRBV4-2 and TRBJ1-2, with TRBD1 as a possible D gene (5 bases). V dropped 3 bases and J dropped 6 bases, with 11 bases sitting between them. Germline values: CDR1 LGHNA, CDR2 YNFKEQ. This CDR3 region has 13 residues. CDR3 coding DNA: TGTGCCAGCAGCCACCCAAGGGGCGATGGCTACACCTTC. Translated, it gives CASSHPRGDGYTF.

The chain carries TRBV6-5 and TRBJ1-3; D not certain. This CDR3 comprises 15 residues. Trimming removed 6 bases from V and 8 bases from J, with 20 bases in between. Germline assignment: CDR1 MNHEY and CDR2 SVGAGI. As DNA, the CDR3 is TGTGCCAGCAGACGATCTTCGGGGTCGTGGGACACCATATATTTT. Translating it yields CASRRSSGSWDTIYF.

The chain couples TRBV11-2 to TRBJ2-7; TRBD2 agrees at 7 bases. Germline V gives CDR1 SGHAT, CDR2 FQNNGV. The V and J ends lost 6 bases and 3 bases, in that order; junction bases with no gene match: 8. This CDR3 spans 14 amino acids. The chain's CDR3 is CASSRERGGYEQYF. The CDR3 bases are TGTGCCAGCAGTAGAGAGCGGGGCGGCTACGAGCAGTACTTC.

This clone was observed once. The rearrangement joins TRBV4-3 to TRBJ2-7; 11 nucleotides agree with TRBD2. The CDR3 spans 16 residues. After removal of 0 bases from V and 4 bases from J, the junction contained 5 bases not matched to a gene. CDR1 and CDR2 from the germline V gene are LGHNA and YSLEER. CDR3 amino acids: CASSQDVIAGGYEQYF. CDR3 coding DNA: TGCGCCAGCAGCCAAGATGTTATAGCGGGAGGGTACGAGCAGTACTTC.

This chain connects TRBV18 to TRBJ1-1; D gene uncertain. The CDR3 covers 14 residues. Trimming took off 3 bases at V and 0 bases at J, with 8 bases between the two ends. Germline V gives CDR1 KGHSH, CDR2 LQKENI. CDR3 residues: CASSPPGLNTEAFF. For the CDR3, the DNA is TGTGCCAGCTCACCCCCAGGTTTGAACACTGAAGCTTTCTTT.

The rearrangement joins TRBV9 to TRBJ2-3, with 10 bases matching TRBD2. Trimming removed 4 bases from V and 3 bases from J; junction bases left unmatched: 8. The CDR3 extends over 16 amino acids. CDR1 and CDR2 (germline): SGDLS, YYNGEE. DNA of the CDR3: TGTGCCAGCAGCCCAGGACTAGCGGCAAAGACAGATACGCAGTATTTT. As protein: CASSPGLAAKTDTQYF.

This chain joins TRBV6-5 and TRBJ2-7, with a possible D match to TRBD1 (7 bases). The V gene lost 2 bases and the J gene lost 7 bases, with 18 bases spanning the gap. CDR1 and CDR2 (germline): MNHEY, SVGAGI. The CDR3 runs to 15 residues. The CDR3 bases are TGTGCCAGCAGTTACGGTTTCAGGGGGGATCTGGAGCAGTACTTC. This translates into CASSYGFRGDLEQYF.

The chain recombines TRBV7-3 with TRBJ2-3, with unresolved D. The CDR3 extends over 15 amino acids. V lost 0 bases and J 2 bases, leaving 9 bases between the germline ends. Germline CDR1 and CDR2: SGHTA and FQGTGA. CDR3 sequence reads: CASSLTPTYTDTQYF. For the CDR3, the DNA is TGTGCCAGCAGCTTAACTCCCACCTACACAGATACGCAGTATTTT.

This chain links TRBV7-2 with TRBJ2-5, with 12 bases matching TRBD2. The length of the CDR3 is 15 residues. The germline V gene has CDR1 SGHTA and CDR2 FQGNSA. V gave up 3 bases and J gave up 3 bases; unmatched junction bases: 2. CDR3 region: CASSFRTSGKETQYF. The CDR3 DNA sequence: TGTGCCAGCAGCTTTCGGACTAGCGGGAAAGAGACCCAGTACTTC.